Below, one TCR beta chain is given with its context. Its antigen remains unidentified. With the 5' RACE reads reprocessed, TCRdb shows one record per CDR3 protein and no DNA. Its table lists about 460,000 distinct CDR3 sequences. This entry comes from a study of T cells expressing NK-cell markers. Across the whole study: The authors sequenced eight donors, of whom seven were HCMV-seropositive and one was seronegative. Study-wide points: The study found dominant NKG2C+ clonotypes at about 1.0-8% of CD8+ T cells in several donors.

The CDR3 extends over 15 amino acids. Germline values: CDR1 SGHKS, CDR2 YYEKEE (reference sequence). The chain carries TRBV5-5 and TRBJ2-3; the D call from TCRdb, TRBD2, cannot be confirmed without DNA. The origin of this receptor is a woman aged 45 to 65 in good health. Material: blood T cells: a sorted CD56 or NKG2C T cell subset, CD4+ or CD8+ T cells, or bulk PBMC T cells (not recorded which). This chain's CDR3 is CASRLLAHSTDTQYF.